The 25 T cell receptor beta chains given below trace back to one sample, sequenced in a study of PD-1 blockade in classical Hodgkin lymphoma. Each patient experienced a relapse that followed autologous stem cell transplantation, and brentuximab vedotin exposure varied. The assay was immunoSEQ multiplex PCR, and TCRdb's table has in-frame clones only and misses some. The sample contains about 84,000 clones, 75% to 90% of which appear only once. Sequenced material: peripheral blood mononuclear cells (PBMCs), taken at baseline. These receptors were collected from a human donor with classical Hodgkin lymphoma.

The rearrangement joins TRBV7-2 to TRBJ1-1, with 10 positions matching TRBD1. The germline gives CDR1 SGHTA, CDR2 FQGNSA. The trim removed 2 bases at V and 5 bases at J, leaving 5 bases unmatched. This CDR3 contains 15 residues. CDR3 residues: CASSLTGTGETEAFF. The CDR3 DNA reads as TGTGCCAGCAGCTTAACCGGGACAGGGGAAACTGAAGCTTTCTTT.

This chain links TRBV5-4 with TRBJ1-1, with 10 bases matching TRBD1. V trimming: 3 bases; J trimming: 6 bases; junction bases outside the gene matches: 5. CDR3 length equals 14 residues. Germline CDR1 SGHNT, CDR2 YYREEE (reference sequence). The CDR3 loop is CASSSGTGDPEAFF. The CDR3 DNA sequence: TGTGCCAGCAGCTCCGGGACAGGGGACCCTGAAGCTTTCTTT.

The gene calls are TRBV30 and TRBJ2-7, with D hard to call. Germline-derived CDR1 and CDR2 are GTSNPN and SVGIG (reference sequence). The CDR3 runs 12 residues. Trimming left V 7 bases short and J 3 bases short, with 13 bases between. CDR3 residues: CAFLGHDYEQYF. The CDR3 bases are TGTGCCTTCCTGGGTCACGACTACGAGCAGTACTTC.

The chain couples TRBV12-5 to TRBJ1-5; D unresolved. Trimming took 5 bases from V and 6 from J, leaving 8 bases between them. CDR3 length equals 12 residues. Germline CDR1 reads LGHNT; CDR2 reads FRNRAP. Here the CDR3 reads CASGQRPQPQHF. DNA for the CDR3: TGTGCTAGTGGTCAGAGGCCTCAGCCCCAGCATTTT.

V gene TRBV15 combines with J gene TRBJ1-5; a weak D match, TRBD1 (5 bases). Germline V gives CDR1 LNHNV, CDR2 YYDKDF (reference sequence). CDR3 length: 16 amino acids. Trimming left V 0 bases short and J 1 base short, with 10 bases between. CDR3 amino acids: CATSREGVGSNQPQHF. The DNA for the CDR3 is TGTGCCACCAGCAGAGAAGGGGTTGGGAGCAATCAGCCCCAGCATTTT. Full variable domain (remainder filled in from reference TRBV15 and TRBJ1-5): DAMVIQNPRYQVTQFGKPVTLSCSQTLNHNVMYWYQQKSSQAPKLLFHYYDKDFNNEADTPDNFQSRRPNTSFCFLDIRSPGLGDTAMYLCATSREGVGSNQPQHFGDGTRLSIL.

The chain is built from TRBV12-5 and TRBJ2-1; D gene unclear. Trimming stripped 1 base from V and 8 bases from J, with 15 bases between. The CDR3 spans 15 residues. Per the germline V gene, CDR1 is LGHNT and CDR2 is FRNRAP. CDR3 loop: CASGLEKTRPDEQFF. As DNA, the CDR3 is TGTGCTAGTGGTTTGGAGAAAACCAGGCCGGATGAGCAGTTCTTC.

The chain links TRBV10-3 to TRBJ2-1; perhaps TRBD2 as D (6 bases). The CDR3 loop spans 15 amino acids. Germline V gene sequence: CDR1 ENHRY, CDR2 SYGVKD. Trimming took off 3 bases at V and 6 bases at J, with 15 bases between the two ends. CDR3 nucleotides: TGTGCCATCAGTGATGTTGGCGGGATTACCAATGAGCAGTTCTTC. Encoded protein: CAISDVGGITNEQFF.

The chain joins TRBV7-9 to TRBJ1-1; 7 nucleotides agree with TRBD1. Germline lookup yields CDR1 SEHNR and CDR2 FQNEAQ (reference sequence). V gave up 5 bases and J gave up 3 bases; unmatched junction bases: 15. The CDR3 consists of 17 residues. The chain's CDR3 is CASSPGRPGQPYTEAFF. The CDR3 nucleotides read TGTGCCAGCAGCCCAGGTCGTCCGGGACAGCCGTACACTGAAGCTTTCTTT.

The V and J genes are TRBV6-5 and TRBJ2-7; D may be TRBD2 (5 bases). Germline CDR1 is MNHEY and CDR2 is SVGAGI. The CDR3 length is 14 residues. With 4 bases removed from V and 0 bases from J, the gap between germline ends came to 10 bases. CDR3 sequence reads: CASSWTQSSYEQYF. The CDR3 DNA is TGTGCCAGCAGTTGGACTCAAAGCTCCTACGAGCAGTACTTC.

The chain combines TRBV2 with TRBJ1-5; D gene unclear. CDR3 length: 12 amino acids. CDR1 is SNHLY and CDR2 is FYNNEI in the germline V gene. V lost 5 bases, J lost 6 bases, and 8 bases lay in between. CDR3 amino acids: CASSLVGQPQHF. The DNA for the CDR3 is TGTGCCAGCAGTCTCGTCGGTCAGCCCCAGCATTTT. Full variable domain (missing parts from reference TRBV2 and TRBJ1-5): EPEVTQTPSHQVTQMGQEVILRCVPISNHLYFYWYRQILGQKVEFLVSFYNNEISEKSEIFDDQFSVERPDGSNFTLKIRSTKLEDSAMYFCASSLVGQPQHFGDGTRLSIL.

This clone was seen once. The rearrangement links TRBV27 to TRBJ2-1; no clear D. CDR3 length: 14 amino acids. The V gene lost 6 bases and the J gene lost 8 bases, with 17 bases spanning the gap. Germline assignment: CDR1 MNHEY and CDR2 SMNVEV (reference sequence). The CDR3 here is CASRGLASRDEQFF. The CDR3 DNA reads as TGTGCCAGCAGAGGGTTAGCATCCCGGGATGAGCAGTTCTTC.

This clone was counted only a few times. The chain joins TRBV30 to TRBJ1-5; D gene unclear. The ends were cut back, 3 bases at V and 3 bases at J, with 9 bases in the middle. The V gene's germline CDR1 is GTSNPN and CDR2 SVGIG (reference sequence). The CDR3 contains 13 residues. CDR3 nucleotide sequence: TGTGCCTGGAGCGTAACGGACAATCAGCCCCAGCATTTT. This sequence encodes CAWSVTDNQPQHF.

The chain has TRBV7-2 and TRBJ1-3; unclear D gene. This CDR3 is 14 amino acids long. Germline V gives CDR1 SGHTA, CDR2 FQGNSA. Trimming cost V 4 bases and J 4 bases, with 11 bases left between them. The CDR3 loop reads CASSSSGHGNTIYF. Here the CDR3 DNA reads TGTGCCAGCAGCTCCTCCGGGCACGGAAACACCATATATTTT.

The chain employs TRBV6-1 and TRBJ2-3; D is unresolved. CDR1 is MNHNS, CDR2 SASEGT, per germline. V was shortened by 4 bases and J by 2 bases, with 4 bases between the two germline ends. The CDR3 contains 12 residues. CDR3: CASSAPTDTQYF. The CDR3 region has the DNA TGTGCCAGCAGTGCGCCCACAGATACGCAGTATTTT.

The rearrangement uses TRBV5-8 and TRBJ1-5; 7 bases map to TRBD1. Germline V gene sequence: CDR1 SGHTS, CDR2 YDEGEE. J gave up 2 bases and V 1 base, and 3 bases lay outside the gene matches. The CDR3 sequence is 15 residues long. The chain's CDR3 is CASSLTTGGNQPQHF. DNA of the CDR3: TGTGCCAGCAGCTTGACTACAGGGGGCAATCAGCCCCAGCATTTT.

Written as DNA, the CDR3 is TGTGCCAGCAGGGGGTGGGGGAACACTGAAGCTTTCTTT. The encoded protein is CASRGWGNTEAFF. The chain has TRBV2 and TRBJ1-1; no definite D call. There are 13 residues in the CDR3. Germline values: CDR1 SNHLY, CDR2 FYNNEI. The ends were cut back, 6 bases at V and 1 base at J, with 9 bases in the middle.

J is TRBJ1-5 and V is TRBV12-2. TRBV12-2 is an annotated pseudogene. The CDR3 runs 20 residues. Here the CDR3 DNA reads TGTGCAAGTCGCTTAGCGGAGGGACACCTTCTAGAGGATAGCAATCAGCCCCAGCATTTT. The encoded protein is CASRLAEGHLLEDSNQPQHF.

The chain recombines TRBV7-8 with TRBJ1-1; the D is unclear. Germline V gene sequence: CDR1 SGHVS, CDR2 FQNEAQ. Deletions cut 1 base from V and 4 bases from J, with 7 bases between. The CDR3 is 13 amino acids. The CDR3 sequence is CASSLGQSTEAFF. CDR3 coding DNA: TGTGCCAGCAGCTTAGGCCAGAGCACTGAAGCTTTCTTT.

DNA of the CDR3: TGTGCCAGCAGAGGACTAGCGGGAGCTTCCGGGGAGCTGTTTTTT. Translation: CASRGLAGASGELFF. The chain combines TRBV2 with TRBJ2-2; TRBD2 aligns across 13 bases. The CDR3 runs to 15 residues. V lost 6 bases, J lost 6 bases, and 4 bases stayed unmatched. CDR1 is SNHLY and CDR2 is FYNNEI in the germline V gene.

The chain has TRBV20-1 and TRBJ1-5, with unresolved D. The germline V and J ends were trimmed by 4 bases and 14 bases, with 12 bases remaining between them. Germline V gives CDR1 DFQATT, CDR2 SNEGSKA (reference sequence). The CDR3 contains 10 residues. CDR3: CSATWGREHF. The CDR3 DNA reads TGCAGTGCTACCTGGGGTAGGGAGCATTTT.

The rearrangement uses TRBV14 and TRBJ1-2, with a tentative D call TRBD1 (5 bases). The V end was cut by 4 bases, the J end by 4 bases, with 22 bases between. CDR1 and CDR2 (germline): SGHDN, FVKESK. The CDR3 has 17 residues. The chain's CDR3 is CASSPVWAGKQGYGYTF. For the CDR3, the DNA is TGTGCCAGCAGCCCCGTTTGGGCAGGGAAGCAGGGCTATGGCTACACCTTC. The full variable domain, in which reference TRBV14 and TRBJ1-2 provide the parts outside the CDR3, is EAGVTQFPSHSVIEKGQTVTLRCDPISGHDNLYWYRRVMGKEIKFLLHFVKESKQDESGMPNNRFLAERTGGTYSTLKVQPAELEDSGVYFCASSPVWAGKQGYGYTFGSGTRLTVV.

The CDR3 DNA sequence: TGTGCCAGCAGCCCCGACCTAAGGGGAGGCTACACCTTC. This codes for CASSPDLRGGYTF. The J gene is TRBJ1-2, the V gene TRBV6-1; TRBD1 is a possible D gene (5 bases). Trimming shortened V by 6 bases and J by 8 bases, and 16 bases separated the two germline ends. The CDR3 has 13 residues. The germline gives CDR1 MNHNS, CDR2 SASEGT.

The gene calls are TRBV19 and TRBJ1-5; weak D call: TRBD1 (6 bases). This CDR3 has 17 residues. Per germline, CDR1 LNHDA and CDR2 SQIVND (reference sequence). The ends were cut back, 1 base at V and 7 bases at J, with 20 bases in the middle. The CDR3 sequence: CASSIGTGQGWVQPQHF. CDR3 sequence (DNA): TGTGCCAGTAGTATAGGCACTGGGCAGGGGTGGGTACAGCCCCAGCATTTT.

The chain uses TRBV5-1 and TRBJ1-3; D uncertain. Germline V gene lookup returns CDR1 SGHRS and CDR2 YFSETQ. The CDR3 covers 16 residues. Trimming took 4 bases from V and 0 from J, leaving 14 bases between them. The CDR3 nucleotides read TGCGCCAGCAGCAACAATCCGGGGAACTCTGGAAACACCATATATTTT. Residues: CASSNNPGNSGNTIYF. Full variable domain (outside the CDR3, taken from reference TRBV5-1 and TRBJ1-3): KAGVTQTPRYLIKTRGQQVTLSCSPISGHRSVSWYQQTPGQGLQFLFEYFSETQRNKGNFPGRFSGRQFSNSRSEMNVSTLELGDSALYLCASSNNPGNSGNTIYFGEGSWLTVV.

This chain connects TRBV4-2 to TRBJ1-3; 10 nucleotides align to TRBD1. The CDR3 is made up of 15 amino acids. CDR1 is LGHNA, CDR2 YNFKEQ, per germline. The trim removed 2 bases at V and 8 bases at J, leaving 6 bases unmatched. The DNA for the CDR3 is TGTGCCAGCAGCCAACAACGGACAGGGGGGTACACCATATATTTT. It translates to CASSQQRTGGYTIYF.